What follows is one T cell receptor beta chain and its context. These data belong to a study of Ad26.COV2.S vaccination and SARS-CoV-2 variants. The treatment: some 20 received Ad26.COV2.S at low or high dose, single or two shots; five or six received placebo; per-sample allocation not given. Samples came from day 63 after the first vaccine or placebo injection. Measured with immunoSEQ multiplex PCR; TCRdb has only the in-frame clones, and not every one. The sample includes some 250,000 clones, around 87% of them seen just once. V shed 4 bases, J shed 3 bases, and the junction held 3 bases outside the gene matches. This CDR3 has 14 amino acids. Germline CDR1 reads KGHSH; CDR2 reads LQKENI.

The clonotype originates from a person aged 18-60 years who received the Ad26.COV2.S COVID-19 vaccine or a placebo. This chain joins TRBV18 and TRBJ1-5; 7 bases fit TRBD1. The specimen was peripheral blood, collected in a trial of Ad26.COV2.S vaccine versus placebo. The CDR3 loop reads CASSRGQANQPQHF. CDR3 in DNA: TGTGCCAGCTCACGCGGACAGGCCAATCAGCCCCAGCATTTT.